This T cell receptor beta chain was found in a study of PD-L1 blockade in urothelial cancer. Background on the study: Patients had received 0 to 3 prior chemotherapy regimens. Blood analysis occurred 3 weeks (second dose) and 6 weeks after treatment start.

V gave up 6 bases and J gave up 5 bases; unmatched junction bases: 5. The CDR3 totals 15 residues. Germline values: CDR1 MNHEY, CDR2 SVGAGI. With regard to this clone: The antigen is undetermined.

Overall study results and limits: Durable benefit was linked to greater 3-week expansion of tumor-associated blood clones.

Some clones are missing from TCRdb's copy, which holds only in-frame ones; the method was immunoSEQ multiplex PCR. The profile shows about 86,000 clones, more than 70% of them singletons. Time point reported: pretreatment peripheral blood. This chain connects TRBV6-5 to TRBJ2-2; 11 positions agree with TRBD2. The specimen comprised PBMCs, sampled around atezolizumab (anti-PD-L1) treatment. This sequence originates from a man aged 55 to 70 with urothelial cancer. In DNA form, the CDR3 reads TGTGCCAGCAGGCTTACTAGCGGGGGTACCGGGGAGCTGTTTTTT. This encodes CASRLTSGGTGELFF.